The 31 T cell receptor beta chains below come from one sample, sequenced in a study of T cell responses to AZD1222 COVID-19 vaccine. This table comes from immunoSEQ multiplex PCR, and its TCRdb copy is limited to in-frame clones, with some not included. The repertoire holds about 150,000 clones, with more than 80% as singletons. Sequenced material: peripheral blood, taken 28 days after the second dose of the MenACWY control vaccine. All receptors come from an adult who received the MenACWY meningococcal vaccine as a control.

The chain is built from TRBV7-2 and TRBJ2-2; TRBD2 matches at 11 bases. CDR1 SGHTA and CDR2 FQGNSA come from the germline V gene. The J segment lost 5 bases and the V segment lost 1 base, leaving 9 bases of the junction unmatched. There are 18 residues in the CDR3. CDR3 protein: CASSLGQIAGGPTGELFF. The CDR3 nucleotides read TGTGCCAGCAGCTTAGGACAGATAGCGGGAGGGCCGACCGGGGAGCTGTTTTTT.

The rearrangement links TRBV18 to TRBJ2-4, with TRBD1 matching over 7 bases. The V gene end was trimmed by 6 bases and the J gene end by 2 bases; junction bases not matched to a gene: 13. Germline V lookup: CDR1 KGHSH, CDR2 LQKENI. The CDR3 runs to 17 residues. CDR3 residues: CASSPPPQTGTKNIQYF. The CDR3 nucleotides read TGTGCCAGCTCCCCTCCACCACAGACAGGGACCAAAAACATTCAGTACTTC.

The chain carries TRBV10-2 and TRBJ1-2; TRBD1 aligns across 7 bases. Germline CDR1 is WSHSY and CDR2 is SAAADI. The V and J ends lost 3 bases and 2 bases, in that order; junction bases with no gene match: 15. The CDR3 loop spans 18 amino acids. The CDR3 loop is CASSESVMVGGDNYGYTF. CDR3 DNA sequence: TGCGCCAGCAGTGAAAGTGTAATGGTAGGGGGCGACAACTATGGCTACACCTTC.

V gene TRBV30 combines with J gene TRBJ2-5; a possible D gene is TRBD2 (6 bases). The CDR3 runs to 13 residues. The germline CDR1 and CDR2 sequences are GTSNPN and SVGIG (reference sequence). Between the trimmed V and J ends, which lost 2 bases and 2 bases, there was a span of 9 bases. CDR3 nucleotide sequence: TGTGCCTGGAGTTATGGAGGGCAAGAGACCCAGTACTTC. Translation: CAWSYGGQETQYF. The variable domain in full, completed from reference TRBV30 and TRBJ2-5, reads SQTIHQWPATLVQPVGSPLSLECTVEGTSNPNLYWYRQAAGRGLQLLFYSVGIGQISSEVPQNLSASRPQDRQFILSSKKLLLSDSGFYLCAWSYGGQETQYFGPGTRLLVL.

The chain recombines TRBV18 with TRBJ2-5; TRBD1 agrees at 10 bases. V trimming: 0 bases; J trimming: 4 bases; junction bases outside the gene matches: 5. Germline V gives CDR1 KGHSH, CDR2 LQKENI. The CDR3 has 16 residues. As DNA, the CDR3 is TGTGCCAGCTCACCACCGTTTGGACAGGGGGGAGAGACCCAGTACTTC. It codes for CASSPPFGQGGETQYF.

This chain connects TRBV5-6 to TRBJ1-5; 7 positions match TRBD1. V trimming: 4 bases; J trimming: 1 base; junction bases outside the gene matches: 2. The germline gives CDR1 SGHDT, CDR2 YYEEEE. CDR3 length: 14 amino acids. As DNA, the CDR3 is TGTGCCAGCAGCAACAGGGGAAGCAATCAGCCCCAGCATTTT. This sequence encodes CASSNRGSNQPQHF. Full variable domain (remainder filled in from reference TRBV5-6 and TRBJ1-5): DAGVTQSPTHLIKTRGQQVTLRCSPKSGHDTVSWYQQALGQGPQFIFQYYEEEERQRGNFPDRFSGHQFPNYSSELNVNALLLGDSALYLCASSNRGSNQPQHFGDGTRLSIL.

The chain combines TRBV19 with TRBJ1-5, with D unclear. Trimming left V 10 bases short and J 4 bases short, with 11 bases between. This CDR3 is built from 12 residues. Germline V CDR1 and CDR2: LNHDA, SQIVND (reference sequence). CDR3 nucleotide sequence: TGTGCCATCGGCAGGCTAAATCAGCCCCAGCATTTT. Translation: CAIGRLNQPQHF.

V and J are TRBV12-3 or TRBV12-4 and TRBJ1-4; D remains ambiguous. This CDR3 contains 13 residues. Trimming removed 4 bases at V and 7 bases at J, with 10 bases between. In DNA, the CDR3 is TGTGCCAGCAGTTCCCCCAGCACTGAAAAACTGTTTTTT. Translating gives CASSSPSTEKLFF.

The J gene is TRBJ2-1, the V gene TRBV5-4; perhaps TRBD2 as D (7 bases). V lost 4 bases, J lost 2 bases, and 22 bases lay in between. CDR1 is SGHNT and CDR2 is YYREEE in the germline V gene (reference sequence). This CDR3 comprises 18 residues. The CDR3 DNA reads TGTGCCAGCAGCCCCCTAGGTGGGGGCGGGGGAGCCTACAATGAGCAGTTCTTC. It specifies CASSPLGGGGGAYNEQFF.

V gene TRBV12-3 or TRBV12-4 combines with J gene TRBJ2-5; perhaps TRBD2 as D (6 bases). The V gene lost 5 bases and the J gene lost 4 bases, with 8 bases spanning the gap. CDR3 length: 12 amino acids. Here the CDR3 reads CASSRDSETQYF. CDR3 in DNA: TGTGCCAGCAGTCGGGACTCAGAGACCCAGTACTTC.

A single count supports this clone. The CDR3 DNA reads TGTGCCAGCAGCACCGGACAGGGCCGACTGTTTTTT. Amino acid sequence: CASSTGQGRLFF. The chain is built from TRBV21-1 and TRBJ1-4; TRBD1, the table's D call, lacks a check against the DNA. TRBV21-1 is tagged as a pseudogene. There are 12 residues in the CDR3.

V and J are TRBV5-4 and TRBJ2-2, with no clear D. The CDR3 runs to 16 residues. Per germline, CDR1 SGHNT and CDR2 YYREEE (reference sequence). Trimming stripped 3 bases from V and 1 base from J, with 13 bases between. The CDR3 sequence: CASSSGPFKNTGELFF. DNA of the CDR3: TGTGCCAGCAGCTCGGGCCCATTTAAGAACACCGGGGAGCTGTTTTTT.

This rearrangement joins TRBV6-5 to TRBJ2-2; D uncertain. From germline, CDR1 is MNHEY and CDR2 SVGAGI. The CDR3 consists of 12 residues. V lost 2 bases and J lost 7, with 5 bases in between. CDR3: CASSYVGGELFF. As DNA, the CDR3 is TGTGCCAGCAGTTACGTTGGCGGGGAGCTGTTTTTT.

The V gene is TRBV11-2, the J gene TRBJ2-1; no reliable D call. V was clipped by 2 bases and J by 10 bases, with 6 bases between them. Germline V CDR1 and CDR2: SGHAT, FQNNGV. This CDR3 is 11 amino acids long. The CDR3 loop reads CASSLSREQFF. In DNA form, the CDR3 reads TGTGCCAGCAGCTTAAGCAGGGAGCAGTTCTTC.

The genes are TRBV30 and TRBJ2-5; D unresolved. V was pared by 0 bases and J by 4 bases, with 6 bases between. Germline CDR1 GTSNPN, CDR2 SVGIG (reference sequence). The CDR3 totals 12 residues. This CDR3 is CAWSVRLETQYF. The CDR3 DNA sequence: TGTGCCTGGAGTGTAAGACTAGAGACCCAGTACTTC.

This clone showed up just once. V and J are TRBV28 and TRBJ1-2; possibly TRBD1 for D (5 bases). CDR3 size: 12 residues. Trimming removed 8 bases at V and 6 bases at J, with 13 bases between. Germline CDR1 and CDR2: MDHEN and SYDVKM. The CDR3 is CASQGGMDGYTF. CDR3 nucleotides: TGTGCCAGCCAGGGAGGGATGGATGGCTACACCTTC.

CDR3 protein: CASRGQTNGYTF. CDR3 nucleotides: TGTGCCAGCAGGGGCCAGACCAATGGCTACACCTTC. V is TRBV7-9 and J is TRBJ1-2; D uncertain. The germline V gene has CDR1 SEHNR and CDR2 FQNEAQ (reference sequence). There are 12 residues in the CDR3. The V end lost 6 bases, the J end lost 6 bases, and 11 bases lay between the germline ends. Using reference TRBV7-9 and TRBJ1-2 for the parts outside the CDR3, the full variable domain is DTGVSQNPRHKITKRGQNVTFRCDPISEHNRLYWYRQTLGQGPEFLTYFQNEAQLEKSRLLSDRFSAERPKGSFSTLEIQRTEQGDSAMYLCASRGQTNGYTFGSGTRLTVV.

The V and J genes are TRBV28 and TRBJ2-7; possibly TRBD1 for D (5 bases). Germline CDR1 MDHEN, CDR2 SYDVKM. Trimming removed 8 bases at V and 4 bases at J, with 24 bases between. CDR3 length equals 16 residues. The CDR3 protein is CASGAFRDPTLYEQYF. The CDR3 nucleotides read TGTGCCAGCGGGGCTTTTAGAGACCCTACACTTTACGAGCAGTACTTC.

This chain joins TRBV7-9 and TRBJ1-1; D may be TRBD1 (6 bases). This CDR3 spans 16 amino acids. V lost 5 bases, J lost 6 bases, and 22 bases lay in between. CDR1 and CDR2 from the germline V gene are SEHNR and FQNEAQ (reference sequence). The CDR3 here is CASSATRTVSVSEAFF. DNA for the CDR3: TGTGCCAGCAGCGCCACGAGGACAGTCTCTGTCTCTGAAGCTTTCTTT.

The chain has TRBV18 and TRBJ2-1; 7 bases agree with TRBD2. Germline V gene sequence: CDR1 KGHSH, CDR2 LQKENI. With 3 bases clipped from V and 0 bases from J, the junction kept 8 bases outside the gene matches. There are 17 residues in the CDR3. The CDR3 region is CASSPARGGSSYNEQFF. The CDR3 nucleotides read TGTGCCAGCTCACCCGCACGGGGAGGGAGCTCCTACAATGAGCAGTTCTTC.

The V gene is TRBV7-3, the J gene TRBJ2-1; 10 bases are a match to TRBD2. Germline loops: CDR1 SGHTA, CDR2 FQGTGA. The CDR3 is made up of 13 amino acids. V was clipped by 5 bases and J by 10 bases; unmatched bases: 5. The CDR3 sequence is CASSPRTSGEQFF. DNA of the CDR3: TGTGCCAGCAGCCCTCGGACTAGCGGAGAGCAGTTCTTC.

The chain is built from TRBV9 and TRBJ1-6; D is possibly TRBD1 (6 bases). Germline loops: CDR1 SGDLS, CDR2 YYNGEE. This CDR3 is built from 15 residues. Deletions cut 3 bases from V and 6 bases from J, with 13 bases between. The CDR3 sequence is CASSALGQSNSPLHF. In DNA form, the CDR3 reads TGTGCCAGCAGCGCCCTAGGACAGTCTAATTCACCCCTCCACTTT.

V is TRBV3-1 (or the pseudogene TRBV3-2) and J is TRBJ1-4; D call uncertain. CDR3 length: 14 amino acids. The germline V and J ends were trimmed by 3 bases and 3 bases, with 8 bases remaining between them. The germline V gene encodes CDR1 LGHDT and CDR2 YNNKEL (reference sequence). CDR3 loop: CASSHPAPNEKLFF. The CDR3, as DNA: TGTGCCAGCAGCCACCCCGCCCCTAATGAAAAACTGTTTTTT.

This clone appeared once. The chain combines TRBV7-6 with TRBJ2-1; 7 bases align to TRBD2. Germline V gene data show CDR1 as SGHVS and CDR2 as FNYEAQ. Unmatched junction bases numbered 7, after V lost 1 base and J lost 4 bases. The CDR3 has 16 residues. In nucleotides, the CDR3 is TGTGCCAGCAGCTTAGGGGTAGCGGGCCCATACAATGAGCAGTTCTTC. Residues: CASSLGVAGPYNEQFF.

The chain has TRBV12-3 or TRBV12-4 and TRBJ2-3; no clear D. V was pared by 3 bases and J by 6 bases, with 10 bases between. This CDR3 is 13 amino acids long. The CDR3 DNA follows: TGTGCCAGCAGTTTTCCCCCTCCTGATACGCAGTATTTT. Protein: CASSFPPPDTQYF.

V is TRBV5-6 and J is TRBJ1-1; a possible D gene is TRBD1 (5 bases). With 0 bases removed from V and 0 bases from J, the gap between germline ends came to 12 bases. Germline loops: CDR1 SGHDT, CDR2 YYEEEE. There are 16 residues in the CDR3. DNA for the CDR3: TGTGCCAGCAGCTTGGCCAGGGAGGTCTTGAACACTGAAGCTTTCTTT. Amino acids: CASSLAREVLNTEAFF.

The CDR3 DNA follows: TGTGCCAGCAGCCCAGTCGGACAAAACACCGGGGAGCTGTTTTTT. It specifies CASSPVGQNTGELFF. This rearrangement joins TRBV5-4 to TRBJ2-2; tentatively, D is TRBD1 (5 bases). CDR1 is SGHNT, CDR2 YYREEE, per germline (reference sequence). The V gene lost 4 bases and the J gene lost 2 bases, with 12 bases spanning the gap. The length of the CDR3 is 15 residues.

This chain connects TRBV9 to TRBJ2-1; TRBD1 aligns across 10 bases. This CDR3 spans 15 amino acids. Germline trimming cut 4 bases from V and 8 bases from J; bases unmatched to any gene: 9. The germline CDR1 and CDR2 sequences are SGDLS and YYNGEE. This chain's CDR3 is CASSPGQGSQYEQFF. In DNA form, the CDR3 reads TGTGCCAGCAGCCCGGGACAGGGGAGTCAGTATGAGCAGTTCTTC.

The rearrangement joins TRBV28 to TRBJ2-1, with D perhaps TRBD1 or TRBD2 (5 bases each). V lost 2 bases, J lost 9 bases, and 14 bases lay in between. The CDR3 runs 14 residues. Germline values: CDR1 MDHEN, CDR2 SYDVKM. The CDR3 DNA sequence: TGTGCCAGCAGTTTACAAGGGGCGCGGGTTGAGCAGTTCTTC. Protein product: CASSLQGARVEQFF.

CDR3 region: CASSPETGLPQHF. DNA of the CDR3: TGTGCCAGCAGCCCCGAAACAGGGCTGCCCCAGCATTTT. This rearrangement joins TRBV7-9 to TRBJ1-5; D is possibly TRBD1 (6 bases). The CDR3 runs to 13 residues. Trimming took 5 bases from V and 9 from J, leaving 14 bases between them. Germline CDR1 SEHNR, CDR2 FQNEAQ (reference sequence). Together with reference TRBV7-9 and TRBJ1-5, the CDR3 gives the full variable domain: DTGVSQNPRHKITKRGQNVTFRCDPISEHNRLYWYRQTLGQGPEFLTYFQNEAQLEKSRLLSDRFSAERPKGSFSTLEIQRTEQGDSAMYLCASSPETGLPQHFGDGTRLSIL.

This clone was recorded only once. The chain recombines TRBV12-3 or TRBV12-4 with TRBJ2-7; D remains ambiguous. The V end lost 6 bases, the J end lost 6 bases, and 15 bases lay between the germline ends. The CDR3 length is 13 residues. CDR3 residues: CASRDSWGSEQYF. CDR3 sequence (DNA): TGTGCCAGCAGGGATTCATGGGGTTCCGAGCAGTACTTC.